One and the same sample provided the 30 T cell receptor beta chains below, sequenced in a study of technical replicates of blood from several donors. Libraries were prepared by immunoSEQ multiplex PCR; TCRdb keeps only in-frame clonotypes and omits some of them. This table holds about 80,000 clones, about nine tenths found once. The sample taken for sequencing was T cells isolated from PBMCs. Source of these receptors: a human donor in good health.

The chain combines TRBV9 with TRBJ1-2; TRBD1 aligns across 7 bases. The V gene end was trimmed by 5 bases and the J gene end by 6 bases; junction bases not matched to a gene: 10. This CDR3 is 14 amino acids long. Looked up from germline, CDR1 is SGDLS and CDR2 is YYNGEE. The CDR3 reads CASRISGGSNGYTF. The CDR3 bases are TGTGCCAGCAGAATTTCAGGGGGTAGTAATGGCTACACCTTC.

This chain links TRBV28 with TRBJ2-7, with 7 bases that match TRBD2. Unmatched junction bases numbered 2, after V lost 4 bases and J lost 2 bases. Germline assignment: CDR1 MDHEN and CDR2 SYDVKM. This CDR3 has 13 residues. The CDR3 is CASSWGGAYEQYF. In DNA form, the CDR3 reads TGTGCCAGCAGTTGGGGGGGGGCCTACGAGCAGTACTTC. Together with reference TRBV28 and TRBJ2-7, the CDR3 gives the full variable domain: DVKVTQSSRYLVKRTGEKVFLECVQDMDHENMFWYRQDPGLGLRLIYFSYDVKMKEKGDIPEGYSVSREKKERFSLILESASTNQTSMYLCASSWGGAYEQYFGPGTRLTVT.

The DNA of the CDR3 is TGTGCCAGTAGTAATCCAGCGGGAGGAACAGATACGCAGTATTTT. It yields the protein CASSNPAGGTDTQYF. The J gene is TRBJ2-3, the V gene TRBV19, with 9 positions matching TRBD2. Per the germline V gene, CDR1 is LNHDA and CDR2 is SQIVND (reference sequence). Germline trimming cut 4 bases from V and 3 bases from J; bases unmatched to any gene: 5. There are 15 residues in the CDR3.

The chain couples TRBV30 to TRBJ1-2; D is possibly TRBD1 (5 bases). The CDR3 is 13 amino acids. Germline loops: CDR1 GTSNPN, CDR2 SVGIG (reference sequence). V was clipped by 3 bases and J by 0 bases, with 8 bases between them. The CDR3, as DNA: TGTGCCTGGAGCCGGGGGGCTAACTATGGCTACACCTTC. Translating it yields CAWSRGANYGYTF.

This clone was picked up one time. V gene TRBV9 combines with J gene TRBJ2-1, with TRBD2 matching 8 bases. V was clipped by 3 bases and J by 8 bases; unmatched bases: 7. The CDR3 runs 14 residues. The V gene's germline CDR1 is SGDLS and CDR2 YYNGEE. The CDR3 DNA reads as TGTGCCAGCAGCGCAGGACTAGCTGGGTATGAGCAGTTCTTC. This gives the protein CASSAGLAGYEQFF.

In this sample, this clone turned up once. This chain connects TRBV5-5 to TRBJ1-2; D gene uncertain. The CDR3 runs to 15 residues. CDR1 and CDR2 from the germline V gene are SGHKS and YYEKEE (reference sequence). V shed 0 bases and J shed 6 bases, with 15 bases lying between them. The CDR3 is CASSLGPTNQDGYTF. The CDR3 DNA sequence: TGTGCCAGCAGCTTGGGACCGACTAATCAAGATGGCTACACCTTC.

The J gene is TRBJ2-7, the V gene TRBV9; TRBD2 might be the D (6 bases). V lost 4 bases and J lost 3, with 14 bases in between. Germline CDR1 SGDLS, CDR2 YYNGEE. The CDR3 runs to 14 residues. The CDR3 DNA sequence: TGTGCCAGCAGCCAAGAAGGAGGGAGCTACGAGCAGTACTTC. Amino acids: CASSQEGGSYEQYF.

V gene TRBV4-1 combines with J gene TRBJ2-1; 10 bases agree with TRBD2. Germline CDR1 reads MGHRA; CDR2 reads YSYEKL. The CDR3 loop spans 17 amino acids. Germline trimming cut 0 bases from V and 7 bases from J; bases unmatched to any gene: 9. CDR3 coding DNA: TGCGCCAGCAGCCAAGATGGGAGCGGGAGGGGAAGAAATGAGCAGTTCTTC. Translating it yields CASSQDGSGRGRNEQFF.

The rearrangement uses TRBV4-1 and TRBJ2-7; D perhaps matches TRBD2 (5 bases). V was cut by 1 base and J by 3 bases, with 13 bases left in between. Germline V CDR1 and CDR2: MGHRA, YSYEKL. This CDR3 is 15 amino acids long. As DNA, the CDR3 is TGCGCCAGCAGCCAAGTTCATCCAGGAGGCTACGAGCAGTACTTC. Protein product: CASSQVHPGGYEQYF.

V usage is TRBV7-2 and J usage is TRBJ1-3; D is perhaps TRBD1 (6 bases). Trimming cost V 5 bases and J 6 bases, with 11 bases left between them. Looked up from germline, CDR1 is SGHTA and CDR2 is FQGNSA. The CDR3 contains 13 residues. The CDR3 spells CASSPQGPNTIYF. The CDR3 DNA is TGTGCCAGCAGCCCTCAGGGGCCAAACACCATATATTTT.

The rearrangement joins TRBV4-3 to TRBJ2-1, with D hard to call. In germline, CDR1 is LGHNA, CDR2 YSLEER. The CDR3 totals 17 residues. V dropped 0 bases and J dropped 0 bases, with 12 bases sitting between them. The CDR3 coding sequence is TGCGCCAGCAGCCAAGATAATTGGCGGAGCTCCTACAATGAGCAGTTCTTC. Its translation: CASSQDNWRSSYNEQFF.

In DNA form, the CDR3 reads TGTGCCAGCAGTGAAAGGCTAGGACTAGCGGGAGTTAGAGAGCAGTACTTC. Translation gives CASSERLGLAGVREQYF. This chain links TRBV2 with TRBJ2-7; 13 bases map to TRBD2. Trimming at V came to 2 bases and at J to 7 bases, leaving 11 bases not matched to a gene. Per germline, CDR1 SNHLY and CDR2 FYNNEI. The CDR3 runs 17 residues.

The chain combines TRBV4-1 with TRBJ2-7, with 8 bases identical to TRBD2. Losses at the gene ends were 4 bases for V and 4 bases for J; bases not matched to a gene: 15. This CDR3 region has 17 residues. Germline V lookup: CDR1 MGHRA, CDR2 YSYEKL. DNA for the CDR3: TGCGCCAGCAGCCCGGCTGTTGCAGCGGGAGTTTTGTACGAGCAGTACTTC. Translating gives CASSPAVAAGVLYEQYF.

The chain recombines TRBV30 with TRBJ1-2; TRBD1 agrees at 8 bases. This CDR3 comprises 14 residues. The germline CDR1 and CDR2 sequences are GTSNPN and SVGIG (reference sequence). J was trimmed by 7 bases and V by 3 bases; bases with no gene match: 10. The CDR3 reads CAWSLGRQGPGYTF. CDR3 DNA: TGTGCCTGGAGCCTCGGAAGACAGGGGCCTGGCTACACCTTC.

In nucleotides, the CDR3 is TGTGCCAGCAGTGATGGTTGGGGACAGGGGATGAATGAGCAGTTCTTC. This encodes CASSDGWGQGMNEQFF. The chain is built from TRBV6-1 and TRBJ2-1, with 10 bases identical to TRBD1. J was trimmed by 7 bases and V by 3 bases; bases with no gene match: 9. This CDR3 has 16 residues. The germline V gene has CDR1 MNHNS and CDR2 SASEGT.

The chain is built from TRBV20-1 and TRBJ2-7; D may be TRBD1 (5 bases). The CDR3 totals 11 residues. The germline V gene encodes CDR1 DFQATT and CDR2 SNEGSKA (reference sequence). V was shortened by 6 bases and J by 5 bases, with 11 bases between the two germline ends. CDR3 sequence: CSAGDYHEQYF. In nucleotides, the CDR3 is TGCAGTGCAGGGGATTACCACGAGCAGTACTTC.

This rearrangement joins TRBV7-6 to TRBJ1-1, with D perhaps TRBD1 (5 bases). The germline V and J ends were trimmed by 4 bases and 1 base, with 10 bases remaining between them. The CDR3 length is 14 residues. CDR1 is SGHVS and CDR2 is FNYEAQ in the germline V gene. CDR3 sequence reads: CASSSGTGNTEAFF. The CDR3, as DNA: TGTGCCAGCAGCTCAGGGACTGGGAACACTGAAGCTTTCTTT. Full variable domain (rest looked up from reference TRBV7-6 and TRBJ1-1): GAGVSQSPRYKVTKRGQDVALRCDPISGHVSLYWYRQALGQGPEFLTYFNYEAQQDKSGLPNDRFSAERPEGSISTLTIQRTEQRDSAMYRCASSSGTGNTEAFFGQGTRLTVV.

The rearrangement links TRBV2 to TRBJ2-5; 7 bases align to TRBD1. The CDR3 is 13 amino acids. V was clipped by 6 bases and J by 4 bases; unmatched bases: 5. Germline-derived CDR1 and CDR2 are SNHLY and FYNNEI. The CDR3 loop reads CASSLTGRETQYF. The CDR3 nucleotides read TGTGCCAGCAGCTTGACAGGGAGAGAGACCCAGTACTTC.

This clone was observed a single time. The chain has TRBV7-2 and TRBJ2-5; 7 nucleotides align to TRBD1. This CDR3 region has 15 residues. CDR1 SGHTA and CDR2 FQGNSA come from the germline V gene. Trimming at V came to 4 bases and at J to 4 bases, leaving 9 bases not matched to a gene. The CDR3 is CASSSTPHRGETQYF. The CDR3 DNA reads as TGTGCCAGCAGCTCGACCCCGCACAGGGGAGAGACCCAGTACTTC.

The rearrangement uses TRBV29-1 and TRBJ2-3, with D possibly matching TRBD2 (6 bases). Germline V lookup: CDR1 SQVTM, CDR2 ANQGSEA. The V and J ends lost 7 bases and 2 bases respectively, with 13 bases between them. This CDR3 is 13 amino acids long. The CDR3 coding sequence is TGCAGCGATGGGGGACTTTACACAGATACGCAGTATTTT. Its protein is CSDGGLYTDTQYF.

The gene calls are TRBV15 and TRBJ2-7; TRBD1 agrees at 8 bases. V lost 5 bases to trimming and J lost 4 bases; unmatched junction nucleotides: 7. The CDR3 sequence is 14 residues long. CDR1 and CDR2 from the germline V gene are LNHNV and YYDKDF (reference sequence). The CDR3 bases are TGTGCCACCAGCTATGGGACAGGCGGATACGAGCAGTACTTC. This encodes CATSYGTGGYEQYF. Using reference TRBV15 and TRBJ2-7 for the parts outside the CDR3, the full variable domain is DAMVIQNPRYQVTQFGKPVTLSCSQTLNHNVMYWYQQKSSQAPKLLFHYYDKDFNNEADTPDNFQSRRPNTSFCFLDIRSPGLGDTAMYLCATSYGTGGYEQYFGPGTRLTVT.

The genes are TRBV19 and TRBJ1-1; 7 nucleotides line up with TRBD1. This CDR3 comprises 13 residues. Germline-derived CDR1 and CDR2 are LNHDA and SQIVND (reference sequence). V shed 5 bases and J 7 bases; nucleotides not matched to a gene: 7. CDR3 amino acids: CASSLRDSYEAFF. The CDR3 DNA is TGTGCCAGTAGTCTCCGGGACAGCTATGAAGCTTTCTTT.

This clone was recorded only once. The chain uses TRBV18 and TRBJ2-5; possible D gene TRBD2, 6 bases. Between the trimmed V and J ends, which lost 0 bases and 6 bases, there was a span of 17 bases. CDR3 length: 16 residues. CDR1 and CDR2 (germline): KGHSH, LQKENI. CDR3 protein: CASSPPAPWRGKTQYF. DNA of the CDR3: TGTGCCAGCTCACCACCCGCCCCGTGGCGGGGCAAGACCCAGTACTTC.

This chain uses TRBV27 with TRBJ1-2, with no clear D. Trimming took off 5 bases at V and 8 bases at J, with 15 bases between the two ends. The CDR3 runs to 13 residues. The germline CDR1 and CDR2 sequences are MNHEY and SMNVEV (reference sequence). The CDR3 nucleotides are TGTGCCAGCAGTAGGAGTCCCTCGTTCGGCTACACCTTC. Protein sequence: CASSRSPSFGYTF.

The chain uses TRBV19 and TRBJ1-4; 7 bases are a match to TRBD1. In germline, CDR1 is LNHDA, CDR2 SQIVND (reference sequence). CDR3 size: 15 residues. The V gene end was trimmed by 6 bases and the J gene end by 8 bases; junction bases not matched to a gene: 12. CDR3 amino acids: CASSRGALDTEKLFF. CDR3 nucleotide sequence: TGTGCCAGTAGCAGGGGGGCACTAGACACCGAAAAACTGTTTTTT.

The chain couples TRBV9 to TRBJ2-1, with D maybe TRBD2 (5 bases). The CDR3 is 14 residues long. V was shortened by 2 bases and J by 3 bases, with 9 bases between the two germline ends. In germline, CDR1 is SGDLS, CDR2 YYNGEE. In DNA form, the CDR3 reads TGTGCCAGCAGCGTGTCCGGGATCTACAATGAGCAGTTCTTC. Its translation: CASSVSGIYNEQFF. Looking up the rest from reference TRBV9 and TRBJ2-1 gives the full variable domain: DSGVTQTPKHLITATGQRVTLRCSPRSGDLSVYWYQQSLDQGLQFLIQYYNGEERAKGNILERFSAQQFPDLHSELNLSSLELGDSALYFCASSVSGIYNEQFFGPGTRLTVL.

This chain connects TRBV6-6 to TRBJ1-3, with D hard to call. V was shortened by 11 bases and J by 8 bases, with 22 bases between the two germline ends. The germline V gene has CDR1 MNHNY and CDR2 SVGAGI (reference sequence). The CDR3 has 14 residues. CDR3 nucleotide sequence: TGTGCCCCAAAGGGAGGCAGGTCGGAATACACCATATATTTT. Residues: CAPKGGRSEYTIYF.

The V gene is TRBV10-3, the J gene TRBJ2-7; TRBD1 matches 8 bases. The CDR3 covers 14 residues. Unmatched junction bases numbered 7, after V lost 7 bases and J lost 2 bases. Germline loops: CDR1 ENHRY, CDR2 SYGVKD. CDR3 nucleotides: TGTGCCATCACAAAAGGACAGGGAACCTACGAGCAGTACTTC. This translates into CAITKGQGTYEQYF.

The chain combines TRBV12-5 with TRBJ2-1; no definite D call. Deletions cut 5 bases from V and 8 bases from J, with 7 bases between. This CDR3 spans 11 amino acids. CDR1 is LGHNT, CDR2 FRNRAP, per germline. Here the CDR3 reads CASGNHDEQFF. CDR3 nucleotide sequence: TGTGCTAGTGGTAATCATGATGAGCAGTTCTTC.

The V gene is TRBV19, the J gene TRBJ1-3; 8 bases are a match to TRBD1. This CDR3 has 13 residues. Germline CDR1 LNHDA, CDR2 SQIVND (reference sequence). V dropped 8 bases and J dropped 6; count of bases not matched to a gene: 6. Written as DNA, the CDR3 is TGTGCCAGTTCCGGGACAGGATTAAACACCATATATTTT. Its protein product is CASSGTGLNTIYF.